Shown below are 16 T cell receptor beta chains from a single sample sequenced in a study of blood T cell repertoires in COVID-19. TCRdb's table, derived via immunoSEQ multiplex PCR, lists solely in-frame clones and lacks some. This repertoire shows 40,000 to 50,000 clones, 70% to 80% found once; its top ten account for 20% to 30%. The sequenced sample consisted of peripheral blood. These receptors were collected from a man in his 70s with acute or convalescent COVID-19.

The chain combines TRBV19 with TRBJ2-2; maybe TRBD2 (6 bases). Deletions cut 7 bases from V and 7 bases from J, with 22 bases between. The CDR3 consists of 16 residues. Germline V gene sequence: CDR1 LNHDA, CDR2 SQIVND (reference sequence). The CDR3 region is CASTPKGARRGGELFF. The CDR3 DNA sequence: TGTGCCAGTACCCCGAAAGGGGCGCGGCGGGGCGGGGAGCTGTTTTTT.

This clone was counted only a few times. Just one base apart from a much larger clone, this may be a read error. Other DNA sequences of this sample code for an identical CDR3. This chain uses TRBV28 with TRBJ2-5; unclear D gene. The CDR3 sequence is 17 residues long. Germline CDR1 is MDHEN and CDR2 is SYDVKM. Trimming removed 10 bases from V and 5 bases from J, with 29 bases in between. The CDR3 coding sequence is TGTGCCATCGGCAAGCTGGGCCCTATGGCCCGACGGGAGACCCAGTACTTC. This encodes CAIGKLGPMARRETQYF. Together with reference TRBV28 and TRBJ2-5, the CDR3 gives the full variable domain: DVKVTQSSRYLVKRTGEKVFLECVQDMDHENMFWYRQDPGLGLRLIYFSYDVKMKEKGDIPEGYSVSREKKERFSLILESASTNQTSMYLCAIGKLGPMARRETQYFGPGTRLLVL.

This clone has more than one count but fewer than ten. The rearrangement links TRBV5-1 to TRBJ1-2; 7 bases match TRBD1. Trimming removed 4 bases from V and 0 bases from J; junction bases left unmatched: 6. The germline V gene encodes CDR1 SGHRS and CDR2 YFSETQ. This CDR3 has 15 residues. CDR3 protein: CASSQGDGTNYGYTF. The CDR3 bases are TGCGCCAGCAGCCAGGGGGACGGGACTAACTATGGCTACACCTTC.

V is TRBV5-1 and J is TRBJ1-2; 10 positions match TRBD1. The CDR3 is made up of 16 amino acids. V lost 2 bases and J lost 6; bases outside the gene matches: 10. From germline, CDR1 is SGHRS and CDR2 YFSETQ. The CDR3 sequence: CASSFDRGRGWHGYTF. The CDR3 nucleotides read TGCGCCAGCAGCTTCGACAGGGGGCGGGGATGGCATGGCTACACCTTC.

The V call is TRBV2, the J call TRBJ2-6, with TRBD2 as a possible D gene (5 bases). This CDR3 has 14 amino acids. CDR1 and CDR2 from the germline V gene are SNHLY and FYNNEI. Trimming removed 9 bases from V and 0 bases from J, with 9 bases in between. The CDR3 loop reads CASLRDSGANVLTF. The CDR3 DNA sequence: TGTGCCAGTCTACGGGACTCTGGGGCCAACGTCCTGACTTTC. Full variable domain (remainder filled in from reference TRBV2 and TRBJ2-6): EPEVTQTPSHQVTQMGQEVILRCVPISNHLYFYWYRQILGQKVEFLVSFYNNEISEKSEIFDDQFSVERPDGSNFTLKIRSTKLEDSAMYFCASLRDSGANVLTFGAGSRLTVL.

The chain combines TRBV6-2 or TRBV6-3 with TRBJ1-1; D is ambiguous. V lost 2 bases and J 6 bases, leaving 22 bases between the germline ends. The CDR3 covers 17 residues. Germline loops: CDR1 MNHEY, CDR2 SVGEGT. CDR3 bases: TGTGCCAGCAGTTACCCCCTGACCGCGGGCGAGGTCGCTGAAGCTTTCTTT. It codes for CASSYPLTAGEVAEAFF.

This clone was seen just once. The chain couples TRBV6-1 to TRBJ2-3, with a possible D match to TRBD2 (6 bases). From germline, CDR1 is MNHNS and CDR2 SASEGT. CDR3 length: 16 amino acids. V was cut by 4 bases and J by 0 bases, with 14 bases left in between. The DNA of the CDR3 is TGTGCCAGCAGTGTTCGCGGGACCCCTAGCACAGATACGCAGTATTTT. This codes for CASSVRGTPSTDTQYF.

The chain uses TRBV24-1 and TRBJ2-1; no clear D gene. The CDR3 runs to 11 residues. V was cut by 4 bases and J by 10 bases, with 7 bases left in between. Germline loops: CDR1 KGHDR, CDR2 SFDVKD. In nucleotides, the CDR3 is TGTGCCACCAGTGACTCCCTGGAGCAGTTCTTC. Protein sequence: CATSDSLEQFF.

This rearrangement joins TRBV7-2 to TRBJ2-1, with 7 bases lining up with TRBD1. This CDR3 is 15 amino acids long. Trimming cost V 4 bases and J 8 bases; bases outside gene matches: 11. Germline assignment: CDR1 SGHTA and CDR2 FQGNSA. The CDR3 here is CASSSWDSKVDEQFF. For the CDR3, the DNA is TGTGCCAGCAGCTCATGGGACAGTAAGGTTGATGAGCAGTTCTTC. Full variable domain (rest looked up from reference TRBV7-2 and TRBJ2-1): GAGVSQSPSNKVTEKGKDVELRCDPISGHTALYWYRQSLGQGLEFLIYFQGNSAPDKSGLPSDRFSAERTGGSVSTLTIQRTQQEDSAVYLCASSSWDSKVDEQFFGPGTRLTVL.

The chain has TRBV30 and TRBJ1-5; perhaps TRBD1 as D (6 bases). The V and J ends lost 2 bases and 6 bases respectively, with 17 bases between them. From germline, CDR1 is GTSNPN and CDR2 SVGIG (reference sequence). The length of the CDR3 is 15 residues. CDR3 coding DNA: TGTGCCTGGAGTATACCTACAGGGTCCGGTCAGCCCCAGCATTTT. Its translation is CAWSIPTGSGQPQHF.

The V call is TRBV12-3 or TRBV12-4, the J call TRBJ1-1; D is unclear. CDR3 length equals 13 residues. V was shortened by 3 bases and J by 2 bases, with 7 bases between the two germline ends. This chain's CDR3 is CASSFLANTEAFF. DNA for the CDR3: TGTGCCAGCAGTTTTTTGGCTAACACTGAAGCTTTCTTT.

This chain joins TRBV19 and TRBJ2-7; 9 positions match TRBD1. The junction had 8 bases not matched to a gene; V was cut back by 5 bases and J by 6 bases. The germline V gene encodes CDR1 LNHDA and CDR2 SQIVND (reference sequence). The CDR3 extends over 14 amino acids. CDR3 in amino acids: CASSSRQGGSEQYF. CDR3 nucleotides: TGTGCCAGTAGTTCTCGACAGGGGGGGAGCGAGCAGTACTTC. Full variable domain (outside the CDR3, taken from reference TRBV19 and TRBJ2-7): DGGITQSPKYLFRKEGQNVTLSCEQNLNHDAMYWYRQDPGQGLRLIYYSQIVNDFQKGDIAEGYSVSREKKESFPLTVTSAQKNPTAFYLCASSSRQGGSEQYFGPGTRLTVT.

CDR3 nucleotides: TGTGCCAGCAGTTACTCGGCGGGACCCTCCTACAATGAGCAGTTCTTC. It yields the protein CASSYSAGPSYNEQFF. The rearrangement links TRBV6-5 to TRBJ2-1, with D possibly matching TRBD2 (6 bases). Germline V gene lookup returns CDR1 MNHEY and CDR2 SVGAGI. Trimming stripped 0 bases from V and 0 bases from J, with 9 bases between. This CDR3 spans 16 amino acids.

The rearrangement uses TRBV4-1 and TRBJ1-5, with D maybe TRBD1 (6 bases). The germline V gene has CDR1 MGHRA and CDR2 YSYEKL. With 1 base removed from V and 6 bases from J, the gap between germline ends came to 22 bases. CDR3 size: 18 residues. The CDR3 sequence is CASSQAWDRGRGGQPQHF. The DNA for the CDR3 is TGCGCCAGCAGCCAAGCCTGGGACCGAGGGAGGGGGGGTCAGCCCCAGCATTTT.

The gene calls are TRBV7-9 and TRBJ2-2, with D unresolved. CDR1 SEHNR and CDR2 FQNEAQ come from the germline V gene (reference sequence). This CDR3 is built from 13 residues. Trimming took 2 bases from V and 8 from J, leaving 9 bases between them. In DNA, the CDR3 is TGTGCCAGCAGCTTACGCCGAGATGGGGAGCTGTTTTTT. Protein: CASSLRRDGELFF.

The CDR3 DNA sequence: TGCAGCGTTACCGAGGGCTACACCTTC. This sequence encodes CSVTEGYTF. V and J are TRBV29-1 and TRBJ1-2; D is ambiguous. From germline, CDR1 is SQVTM and CDR2 ANQGSEA. CDR3 length: 9 amino acids. Trimming removed 5 bases from V and 8 bases from J, with 6 bases in between.